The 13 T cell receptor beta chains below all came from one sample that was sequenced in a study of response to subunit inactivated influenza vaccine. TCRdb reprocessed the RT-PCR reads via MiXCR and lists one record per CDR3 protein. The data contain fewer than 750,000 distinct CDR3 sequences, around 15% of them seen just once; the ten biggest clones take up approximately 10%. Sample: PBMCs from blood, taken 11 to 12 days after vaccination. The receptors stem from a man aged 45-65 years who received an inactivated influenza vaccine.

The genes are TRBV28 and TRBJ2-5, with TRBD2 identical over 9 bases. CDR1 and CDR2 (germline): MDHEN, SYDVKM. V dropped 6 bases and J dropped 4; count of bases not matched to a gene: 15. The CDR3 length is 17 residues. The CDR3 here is CASSLGGGTSFRETQYF. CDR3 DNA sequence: TGTGCCAGCAGCCTAGGAGGCGGGACTAGCTTCCGAGAGACCCAGTACTTC. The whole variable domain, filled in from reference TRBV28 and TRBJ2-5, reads DVKVTQSSRYLVKRTGEKVFLECVQDMDHENMFWYRQDPGLGLRLIYFSYDVKMKEKGDIPEGYSVSREKKERFSLILESASTNQTSMYLCASSLGGGTSFRETQYFGPGTRLLVL.

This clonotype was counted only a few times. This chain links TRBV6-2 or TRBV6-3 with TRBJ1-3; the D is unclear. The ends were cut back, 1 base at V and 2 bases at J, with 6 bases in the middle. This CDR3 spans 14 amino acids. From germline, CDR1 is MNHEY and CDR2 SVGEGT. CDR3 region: CASSYFLPGNTIYF. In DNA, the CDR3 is TGTGCCAGCAGTTACTTCTTACCTGGAAACACCATATATTTT.

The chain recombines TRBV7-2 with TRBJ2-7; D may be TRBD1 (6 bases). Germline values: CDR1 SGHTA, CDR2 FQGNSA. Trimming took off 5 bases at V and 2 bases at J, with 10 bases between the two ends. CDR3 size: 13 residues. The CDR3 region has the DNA TGTGCCAGCAGCCACGGACAGACCTACGAGCAGTACTTC. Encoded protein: CASSHGQTYEQYF.

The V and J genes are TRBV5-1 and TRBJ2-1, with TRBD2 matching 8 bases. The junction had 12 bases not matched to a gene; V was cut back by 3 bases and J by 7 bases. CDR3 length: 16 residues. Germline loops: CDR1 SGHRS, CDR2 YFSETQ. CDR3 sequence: CASSWALGRAVNEQFF. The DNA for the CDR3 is TGCGCCAGCAGCTGGGCACTCGGGAGGGCCGTTAATGAGCAGTTCTTC.

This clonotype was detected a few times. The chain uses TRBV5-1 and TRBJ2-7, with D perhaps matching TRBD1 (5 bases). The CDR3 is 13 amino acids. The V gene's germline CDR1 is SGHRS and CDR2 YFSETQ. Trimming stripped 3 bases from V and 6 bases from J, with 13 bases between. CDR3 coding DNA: TGCGCCAGCAGCTCCATCTCCAGGGCCGAGCAGTACTTC. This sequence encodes CASSSISRAEQYF. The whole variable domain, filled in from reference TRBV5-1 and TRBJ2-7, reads KAGVTQTPRYLIKTRGQQVTLSCSPISGHRSVSWYQQTPGQGLQFLFEYFSETQRNKGNFPGRFSGRQFSNSRSEMNVSTLELGDSALYLCASSSISRAEQYFGPGTRLTVT.

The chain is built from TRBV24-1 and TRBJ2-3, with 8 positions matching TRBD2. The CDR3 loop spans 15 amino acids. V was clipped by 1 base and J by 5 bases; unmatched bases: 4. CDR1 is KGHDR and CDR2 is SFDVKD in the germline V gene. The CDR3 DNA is TGTGCCACCAGTGATTTCCGGGGGGGCGGAGATACGCAGTATTTT. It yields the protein CATSDFRGGGDTQYF.

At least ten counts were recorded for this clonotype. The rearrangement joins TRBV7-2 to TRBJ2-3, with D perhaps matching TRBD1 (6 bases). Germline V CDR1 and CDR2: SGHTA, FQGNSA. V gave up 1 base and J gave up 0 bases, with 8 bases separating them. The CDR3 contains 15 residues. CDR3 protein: CASSLVQGSTDTQYF. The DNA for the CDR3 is TGTGCCAGCAGCTTAGTCCAGGGGAGCACAGATACGCAGTATTTT.

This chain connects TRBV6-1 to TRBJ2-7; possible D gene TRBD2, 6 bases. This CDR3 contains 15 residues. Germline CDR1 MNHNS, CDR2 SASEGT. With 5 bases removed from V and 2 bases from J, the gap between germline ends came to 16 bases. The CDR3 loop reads CASSQKAGQTYEQYF. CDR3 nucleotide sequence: TGTGCCAGCAGTCAAAAGGCGGGGCAGACCTACGAGCAGTACTTC.

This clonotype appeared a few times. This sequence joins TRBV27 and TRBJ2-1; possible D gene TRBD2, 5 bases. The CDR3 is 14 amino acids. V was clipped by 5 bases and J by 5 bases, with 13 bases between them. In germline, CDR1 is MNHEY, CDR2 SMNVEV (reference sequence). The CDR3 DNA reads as TGTGCCAGCAGTCCCCTGCGGGTTCACAATGAGCAGTTCTTC. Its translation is CASSPLRVHNEQFF.

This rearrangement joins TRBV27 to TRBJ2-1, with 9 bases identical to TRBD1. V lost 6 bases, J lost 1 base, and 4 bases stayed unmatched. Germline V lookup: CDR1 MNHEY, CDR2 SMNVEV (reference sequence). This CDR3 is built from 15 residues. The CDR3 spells CASSGQGLSYNEQFF. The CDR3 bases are TGTGCCAGCAGCGGACAGGGGTTGTCCTACAATGAGCAGTTCTTC.

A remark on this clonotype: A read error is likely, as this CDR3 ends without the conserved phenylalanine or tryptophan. The CDR3 DNA reads TGTGCCAGCAGTTACCCCCGCGGGAGGGCGTACCTCTTTGGCTACACCATC. It encodes CASSYPRGRAYLFGYTI. V usage is TRBV6-2 or TRBV6-3 and J usage is TRBJ1-2, with D unclear. Germline CDR1 reads MNHEY; CDR2 reads SVGEGT. V was shortened by 2 bases and J by 7 bases, with 23 bases between the two germline ends. This CDR3 region has 17 residues.

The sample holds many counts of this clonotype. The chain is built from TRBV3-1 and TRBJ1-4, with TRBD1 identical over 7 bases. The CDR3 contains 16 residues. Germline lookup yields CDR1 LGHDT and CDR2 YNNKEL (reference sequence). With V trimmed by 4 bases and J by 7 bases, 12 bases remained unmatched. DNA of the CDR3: TGTGCCAGCAGCCGCAACCACAGGGGAACAGGTGAAAAACTGTTTTTT. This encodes CASSRNHRGTGEKLFF.

The CDR3 sequence: CASSQDLPGLAGGPHNEQFF. The CDR3 DNA sequence: TGTGCCAGCAGCCAAGATTTACCGGGACTAGCGGGAGGGCCCCACAATGAGCAGTTCTTC. V gene TRBV3-1 combines with J gene TRBJ2-1, with 16 bases identical to TRBD2. Germline V gives CDR1 LGHDT, CDR2 YNNKEL (reference sequence). This CDR3 comprises 20 residues. V was pared by 0 bases and J by 5 bases, with 10 bases of the junction left unmatched.